This TCR beta chain was documented in a study of OX40 agonist ivuxolimab in advanced cancers. Points from the study as a whole: What antigens the expanded peripheral T cells recognized was never established. The 0.1-3.0 mg/kg partial responders had among the lowest clonal expansion.

It was autoimmune disease history or systemic immunosuppression that excluded patients. As to this clone: Its antigen is not known.

From germline, CDR1 is LNHDA and CDR2 SQIVND (reference sequence). CDR3 length: 17 amino acids. Trimming removed 3 bases at V and 1 base at J, with 17 bases between. Produced via immunoSEQ multiplex PCR; TCRdb's table is partial and in-frame only. This sample has tens of thousands of clones, with roughly 90% found just once. V usage is TRBV19 and J usage is TRBJ2-3; D is perhaps TRBD1 (7 bases). The TCR originated in an adult with an advanced solid tumor such as melanoma, head and neck, liver or kidney cancer. The sample consisted of CD4+ or CD8+ T cells sorted from blood, taken in a trial of the OX40 agonist ivuxolimab. CDR3 protein: CASSISPGGFGTDTQYF. Written as DNA, the CDR3 is TGTGCCAGTAGTATCTCCCCAGGGGGGTTTGGCACAGATACGCAGTATTTT.